The 5 T cell receptor beta chains below come from one sample, sequenced in a study of beta chain features in type 1 diabetes. The study reverse transcribed the entire isolated RNA, so it sequenced expressed TCRB transcripts. Measured with immunoSEQ multiplex PCR; TCRdb has only the in-frame clones, and not every one. This sample has about 320,000 clones, with 14% found just once. Sequencing was performed on central memory CD4+ T cells from blood. These receptors were obtained from a man in his thirties or forties in good health.

The chain uses TRBV11-3 and TRBJ1-1, with unresolved D. From germline, CDR1 is SGHNT and CDR2 YENEEA. The CDR3 extends over 14 amino acids. V was shortened by 5 bases and J by 7 bases, with 17 bases between the two germline ends. As DNA, the CDR3 is TGTGCCAGCAGCCCAGAGGGCCACCTTCATGAAGCTTTCTTT. Its protein is CASSPEGHLHEAFF.

CDR3 sequence (DNA): TGTGCCAGCAGCGAGGACAGCGGTCAAGAGACCCAGTACTTC. Its protein product is CASSEDSGQETQYF. The V call is TRBV7-9, the J call TRBJ2-5, with D possibly being TRBD1 (6 bases). CDR3 length: 14 residues. V lost 5 bases to trimming and J lost 2 bases, with 12 bases between them. Per germline, CDR1 SEHNR and CDR2 FQNEAQ (reference sequence).

The chain recombines TRBV2 with TRBJ1-5; D gene ambiguous. Trimming cost V 3 bases and J 0 bases, with 6 bases left between them. Germline CDR1 is SNHLY and CDR2 is FYNNEI. This CDR3 contains 14 residues. CDR3 region: CASSERFSNQPQHF. CDR3 in DNA: TGTGCCAGCAGTGAGAGGTTTAGCAATCAGCCCCAGCATTTT.

This clone has more than one count but fewer than ten. This CDR3 reads CASSERWENSEQYF. The CDR3 region has the DNA TGTGCCAGCAGTGAGCGTTGGGAGAATAGCGAGCAGTACTTC. This chain joins TRBV6-5 and TRBJ2-7; perhaps TRBD2 as D (5 bases). This CDR3 contains 14 residues. Germline assignment: CDR1 MNHEY and CDR2 SVGAGI. V lost 5 bases and J 6 bases, leaving 17 bases between the germline ends.

This clone was observed a few times. The CDR3 here is CASSYGRADYNSPLHF. The CDR3 coding sequence is TGTGCCAGCAGTTACGGGCGGGCGGACTATAATTCACCCCTCCACTTT. J is TRBJ1-6 and V is TRBV6-6; unclear D gene. This CDR3 spans 16 amino acids. Germline lookup yields CDR1 MNHNY and CDR2 SVGAGI (reference sequence). Trimming removed 2 bases at V and 3 bases at J, with 11 bases between.